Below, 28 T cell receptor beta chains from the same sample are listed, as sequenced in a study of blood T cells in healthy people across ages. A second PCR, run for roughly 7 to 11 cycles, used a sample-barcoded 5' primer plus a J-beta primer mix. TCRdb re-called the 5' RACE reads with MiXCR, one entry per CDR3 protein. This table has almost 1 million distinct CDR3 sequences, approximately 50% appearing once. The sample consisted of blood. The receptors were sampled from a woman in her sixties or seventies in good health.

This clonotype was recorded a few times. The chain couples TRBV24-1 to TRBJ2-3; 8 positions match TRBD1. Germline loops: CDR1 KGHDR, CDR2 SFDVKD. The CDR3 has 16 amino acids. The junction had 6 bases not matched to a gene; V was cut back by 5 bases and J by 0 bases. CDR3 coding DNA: TGTGCCACCAGTGCCAGAGACAGGGGCAGCACAGATACGCAGTATTTT. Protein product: CATSARDRGSTDTQYF.

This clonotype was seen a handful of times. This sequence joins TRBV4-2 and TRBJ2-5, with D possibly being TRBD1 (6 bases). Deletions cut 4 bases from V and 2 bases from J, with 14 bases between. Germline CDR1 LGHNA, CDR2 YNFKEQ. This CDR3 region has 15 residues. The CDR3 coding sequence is TGTGCCAGCAGCCCCCGGACAGAACTACAAGAGACCCAGTACTTC. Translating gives CASSPRTELQETQYF.

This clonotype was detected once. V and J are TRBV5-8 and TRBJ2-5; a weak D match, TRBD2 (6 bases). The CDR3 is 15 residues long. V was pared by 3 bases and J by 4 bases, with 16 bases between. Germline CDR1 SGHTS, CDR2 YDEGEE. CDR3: CASSSISGVGETQYF. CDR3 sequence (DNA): TGTGCCAGCAGCTCCATTTCGGGGGTGGGAGAGACCCAGTACTTC.

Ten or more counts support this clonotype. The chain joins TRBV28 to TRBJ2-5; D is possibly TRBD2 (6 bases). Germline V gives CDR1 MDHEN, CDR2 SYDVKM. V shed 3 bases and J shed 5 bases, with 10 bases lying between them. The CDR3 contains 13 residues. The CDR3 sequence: CASSFGGVETQYF. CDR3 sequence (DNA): TGTGCCAGCAGTTTCGGAGGGGTCGAGACCCAGTACTTC. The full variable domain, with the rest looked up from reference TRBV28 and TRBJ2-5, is DVKVTQSSRYLVKRTGEKVFLECVQDMDHENMFWYRQDPGLGLRLIYFSYDVKMKEKGDIPEGYSVSREKKERFSLILESASTNQTSMYLCASSFGGVETQYFGPGTRLLVL.

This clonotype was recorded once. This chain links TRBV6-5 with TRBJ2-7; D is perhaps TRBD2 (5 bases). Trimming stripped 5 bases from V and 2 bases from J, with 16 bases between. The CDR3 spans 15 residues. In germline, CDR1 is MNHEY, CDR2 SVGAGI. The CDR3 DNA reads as TGTGCCAGCAGTCTGAGTTCCGGGGTTCCCTACGAGCAGTACTTC. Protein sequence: CASSLSSGVPYEQYF.

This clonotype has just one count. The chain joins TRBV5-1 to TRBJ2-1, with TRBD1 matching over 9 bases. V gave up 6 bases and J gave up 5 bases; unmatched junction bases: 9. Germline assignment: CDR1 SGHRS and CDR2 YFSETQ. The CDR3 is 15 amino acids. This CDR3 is CASTYRDRANNEQFF. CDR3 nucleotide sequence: TGCGCCAGCACTTACCGGGACAGGGCGAACAATGAGCAGTTCTTC.

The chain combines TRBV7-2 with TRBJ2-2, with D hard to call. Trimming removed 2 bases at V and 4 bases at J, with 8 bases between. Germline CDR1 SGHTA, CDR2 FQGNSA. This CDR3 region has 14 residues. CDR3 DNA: TGTGCCAGCAGCTTAACGGGTTTCACCGGGGAGCTGTTTTTT. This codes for CASSLTGFTGELFF. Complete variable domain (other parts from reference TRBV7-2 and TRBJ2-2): GAGVSQSPSNKVTEKGKDVELRCDPISGHTALYWYRQSLGQGLEFLIYFQGNSAPDKSGLPSDRFSAERTGGSVSTLTIQRTQQEDSAVYLCASSLTGFTGELFFGEGSRLTVL.

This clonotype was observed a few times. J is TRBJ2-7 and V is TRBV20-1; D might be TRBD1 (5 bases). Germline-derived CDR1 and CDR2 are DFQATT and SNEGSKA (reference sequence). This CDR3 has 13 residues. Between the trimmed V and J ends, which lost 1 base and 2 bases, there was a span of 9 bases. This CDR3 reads CSARAGFAYEQYF. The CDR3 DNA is TGCAGTGCTAGAGCAGGGTTCGCCTACGAGCAGTACTTC.

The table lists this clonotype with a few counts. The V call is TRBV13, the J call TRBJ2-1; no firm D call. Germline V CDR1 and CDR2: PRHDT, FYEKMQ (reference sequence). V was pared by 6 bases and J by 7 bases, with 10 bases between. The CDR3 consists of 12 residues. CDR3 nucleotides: TGTGCCAGCAGGCGCACACGGAATGAGCAGTTCTTC. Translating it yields CASRRTRNEQFF.

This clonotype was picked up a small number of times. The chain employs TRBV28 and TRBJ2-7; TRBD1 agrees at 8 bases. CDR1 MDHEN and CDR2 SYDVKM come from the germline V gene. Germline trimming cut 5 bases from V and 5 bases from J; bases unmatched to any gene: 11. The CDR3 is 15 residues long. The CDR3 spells CASSRRTGGWDEQYF. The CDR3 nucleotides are TGTGCCAGCAGTAGAAGAACAGGGGGGTGGGACGAGCAGTACTTC.

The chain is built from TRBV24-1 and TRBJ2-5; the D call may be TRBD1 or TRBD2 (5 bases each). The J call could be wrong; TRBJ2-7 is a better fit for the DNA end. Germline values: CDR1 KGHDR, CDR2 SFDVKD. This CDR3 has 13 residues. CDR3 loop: CATSGDPRGEQYF. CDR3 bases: TGTGCCACCAGTGGGGACCCTCGGGGCGAGCAGTACTTC.

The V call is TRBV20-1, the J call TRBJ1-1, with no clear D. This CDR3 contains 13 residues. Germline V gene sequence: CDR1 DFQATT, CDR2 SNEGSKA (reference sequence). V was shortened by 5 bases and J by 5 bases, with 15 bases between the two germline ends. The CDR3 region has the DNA TGCAGTGCTCAAAGGAGGGTGAGTACTGAAGCTTTCTTT. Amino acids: CSAQRRVSTEAFF.

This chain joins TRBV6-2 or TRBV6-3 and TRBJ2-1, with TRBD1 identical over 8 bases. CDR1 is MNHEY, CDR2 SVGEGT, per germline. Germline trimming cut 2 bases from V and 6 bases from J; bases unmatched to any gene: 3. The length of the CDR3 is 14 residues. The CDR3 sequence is CASSYGQGPNEQFF. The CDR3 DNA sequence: TGTGCCAGCAGTTACGGACAGGGTCCCAATGAGCAGTTCTTC.

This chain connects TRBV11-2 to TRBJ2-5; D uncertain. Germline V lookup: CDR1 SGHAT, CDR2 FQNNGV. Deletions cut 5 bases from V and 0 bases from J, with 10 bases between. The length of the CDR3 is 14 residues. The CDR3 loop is CASSRTRNQETQYF. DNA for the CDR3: TGTGCCAGCAGCCGTACAAGGAACCAAGAGACCCAGTACTTC.

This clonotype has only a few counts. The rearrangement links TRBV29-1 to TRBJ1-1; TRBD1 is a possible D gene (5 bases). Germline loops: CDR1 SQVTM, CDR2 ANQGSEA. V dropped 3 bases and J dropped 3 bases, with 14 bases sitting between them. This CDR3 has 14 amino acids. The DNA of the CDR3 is TGCAGCGTTGATGGGGGGGGACTCGACACTGAAGCTTTCTTT. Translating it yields CSVDGGGLDTEAFF.

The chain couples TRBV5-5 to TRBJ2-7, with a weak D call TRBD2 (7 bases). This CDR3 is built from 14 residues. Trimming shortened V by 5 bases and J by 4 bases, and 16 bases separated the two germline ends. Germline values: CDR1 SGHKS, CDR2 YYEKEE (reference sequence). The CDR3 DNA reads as TGTGCCAGCAGAAGAGGGGGGGTGGAATACGAGCAGTACTTC. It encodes CASRRGGVEYEQYF.

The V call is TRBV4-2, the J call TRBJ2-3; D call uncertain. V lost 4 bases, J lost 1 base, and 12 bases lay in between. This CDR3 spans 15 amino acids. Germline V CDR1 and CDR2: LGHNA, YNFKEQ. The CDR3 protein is CASSPLVTGTDTQYF. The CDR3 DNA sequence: TGTGCCAGCAGCCCCCTCGTGACGGGCACAGATACGCAGTATTTT.

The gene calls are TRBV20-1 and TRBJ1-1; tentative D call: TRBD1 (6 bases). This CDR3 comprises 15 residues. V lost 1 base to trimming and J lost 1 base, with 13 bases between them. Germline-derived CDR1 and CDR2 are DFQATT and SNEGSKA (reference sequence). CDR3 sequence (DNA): TGCAGTGCTAGAGGTCCGGGGGGCAGGAACACTGAAGCTTTCTTT. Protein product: CSARGPGGRNTEAFF.

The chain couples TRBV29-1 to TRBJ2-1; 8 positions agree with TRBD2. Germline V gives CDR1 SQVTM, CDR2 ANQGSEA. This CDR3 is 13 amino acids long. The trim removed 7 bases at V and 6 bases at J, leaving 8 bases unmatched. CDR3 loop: CSAEKREINEQFF. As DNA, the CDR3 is TGCAGCGCGGAAAAGCGGGAGATCAATGAGCAGTTCTTC.

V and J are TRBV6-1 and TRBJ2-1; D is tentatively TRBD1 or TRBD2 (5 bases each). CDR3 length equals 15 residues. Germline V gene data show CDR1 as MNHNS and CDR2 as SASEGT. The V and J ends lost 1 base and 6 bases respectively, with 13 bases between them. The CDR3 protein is CASSEVWGRGNEQFF. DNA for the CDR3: TGTGCCAGCAGTGAAGTCTGGGGCCGGGGCAATGAGCAGTTCTTC.

The DNA of the CDR3 is TGTGCCATCAGTGATGAGGGATATGGCTACACCTTC. Its translation is CAISDEGYGYTF. The chain is built from TRBV10-3 and TRBJ1-2, with no clear D. The CDR3 spans 12 residues. Per germline, CDR1 ENHRY and CDR2 SYGVKD. V was pared by 3 bases and J by 5 bases, with 7 bases between.

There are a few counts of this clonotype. The CDR3 loop reads CASSHVHNEQYF. CDR3 bases: TGTGCCAGCAGCCACGTGCACAATGAGCAGTACTTC. This chain links TRBV27 with TRBJ2-7; D is undetermined. This CDR3 has 12 residues. V dropped 6 bases and J dropped 7 bases, with 13 bases sitting between them. Germline values: CDR1 MNHEY, CDR2 SMNVEV (reference sequence).

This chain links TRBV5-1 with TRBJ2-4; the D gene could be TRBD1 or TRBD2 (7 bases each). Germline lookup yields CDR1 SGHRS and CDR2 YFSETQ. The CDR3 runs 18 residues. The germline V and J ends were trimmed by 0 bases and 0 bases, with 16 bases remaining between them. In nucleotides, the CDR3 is TGCGCCAGCAGCTTGGTGCCCGGGGGGACAGTAGCCAAAAACATTCAGTACTTC. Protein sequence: CASSLVPGGTVAKNIQYF.

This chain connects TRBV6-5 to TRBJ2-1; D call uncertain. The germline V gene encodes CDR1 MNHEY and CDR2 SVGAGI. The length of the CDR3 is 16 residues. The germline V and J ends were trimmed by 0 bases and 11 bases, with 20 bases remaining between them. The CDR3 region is CASSYSNILHTAQQFF. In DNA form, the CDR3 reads TGTGCCAGCAGTTACTCGAATATCCTCCATACCGCGCAGCAGTTCTTC.

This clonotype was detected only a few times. In DNA, the CDR3 is TGCGCCAGCAGCTTGGCTACGGATTCACCCCTCCACTTT. Encoded protein: CASSLATDSPLHF. The rearrangement joins TRBV5-1 to TRBJ1-6; D unclear. V was shortened by 0 bases and J by 8 bases, with 6 bases between the two germline ends. Germline-derived CDR1 and CDR2 are SGHRS and YFSETQ. The CDR3 spans 13 residues.

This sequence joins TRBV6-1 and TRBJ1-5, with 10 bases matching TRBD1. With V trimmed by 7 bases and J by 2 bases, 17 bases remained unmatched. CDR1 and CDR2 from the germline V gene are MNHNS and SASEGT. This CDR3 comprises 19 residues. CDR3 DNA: TGTGCCAGCAAACCACACACCGGGACAGGGGTAGCGGGCAATCAGCCCCAGCATTTT. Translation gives CASKPHTGTGVAGNQPQHF.

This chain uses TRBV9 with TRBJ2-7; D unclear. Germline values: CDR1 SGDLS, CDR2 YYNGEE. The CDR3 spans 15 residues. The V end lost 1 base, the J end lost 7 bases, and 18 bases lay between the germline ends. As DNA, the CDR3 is TGTGCCAGCAGCGTAACGGAAAACACAGACCGGGAGCAGTACTTC. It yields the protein CASSVTENTDREQYF.

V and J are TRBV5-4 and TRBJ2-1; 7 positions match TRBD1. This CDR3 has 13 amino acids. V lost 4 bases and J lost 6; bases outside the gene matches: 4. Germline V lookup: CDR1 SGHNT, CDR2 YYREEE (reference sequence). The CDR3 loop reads CASSPGQANEQFF. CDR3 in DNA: TGTGCCAGCAGCCCAGGACAGGCCAATGAGCAGTTCTTC. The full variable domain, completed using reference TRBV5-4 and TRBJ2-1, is ETGVTQSPTHLIKTRGQQVTLRCSSQSGHNTVSWYQQALGQGPQFIFQYYREEENGRGNFPPRFSGLQFPNYSSELNVNALELDDSALYLCASSPGQANEQFFGPGTRLTVL.